A single sample is the source of the 32 T cell receptor beta chains below, sequenced in a study of blood T cell repertoires in COVID-19. Using immunoSEQ multiplex PCR, the repertoire was profiled, and TCRdb retains in-frame clones only, with some absent. The sample lists hundreds of thousands of clones, 88% seen once, with 0.99% in the top ten. Sequencing was done on a sample of peripheral blood. The receptors were sampled from a woman aged 40-49 years who had recovered from COVID-19.

The chain uses TRBV10-3 and TRBJ2-7; 9 bases align to TRBD2. The CDR3 length is 14 residues. V was pared by 4 bases and J by 4 bases, with 5 bases of the junction left unmatched. Germline-derived CDR1 and CDR2 are ENHRY and SYGVKD. CDR3 amino acids: CAISVASGTYEQYF. CDR3 in DNA: TGTGCCATCAGTGTGGCTAGCGGGACTTACGAGCAGTACTTC.

This rearrangement joins TRBV7-9 to TRBJ2-7, with D uncertain. V was clipped by 5 bases and J by 5 bases, with 19 bases between them. Germline CDR1 SEHNR, CDR2 FQNEAQ (reference sequence). CDR3 size: 15 residues. Here the CDR3 reads CASSNPASPEDEQYF. CDR3 sequence (DNA): TGTGCCAGCAGCAACCCCGCTAGTCCTGAGGACGAGCAGTACTTC. The full variable domain, rest sourced from reference TRBV7-9 and TRBJ2-7, is DTGVSQNPRHKITKRGQNVTFRCDPISEHNRLYWYRQTLGQGPEFLTYFQNEAQLEKSRLLSDRFSAERPKGSFSTLEIQRTEQGDSAMYLCASSNPASPEDEQYFGPGTRLTVT.

The chain carries TRBV5-1 and TRBJ2-3, with a weak D call TRBD1 (6 bases). This CDR3 is built from 14 residues. The V end lost 0 bases, the J end lost 5 bases, and 10 bases lay between the germline ends. Germline loops: CDR1 SGHRS, CDR2 YFSETQ. Here the CDR3 DNA reads TGCGCCAGCAGCTTGGACAGGGTGGGAGATACGCAGTATTTT. Encoded protein: CASSLDRVGDTQYF. Full variable domain (remainder filled in from reference TRBV5-1 and TRBJ2-3): KAGVTQTPRYLIKTRGQQVTLSCSPISGHRSVSWYQQTPGQGLQFLFEYFSETQRNKGNFPGRFSGRQFSNSRSEMNVSTLELGDSALYLCASSLDRVGDTQYFGPGTRLTVL.

The chain couples TRBV3-1 (or the pseudogene TRBV3-2) to TRBJ2-1, with unresolved D. CDR3 size: 13 residues. With 4 bases removed from V and 6 bases from J, the gap between germline ends came to 10 bases. Looked up from germline, CDR1 is LGHDT and CDR2 is YNNKEL (reference sequence). CDR3 nucleotides: TGTGCCAGCAGCCTGACTGATGGCAATGAGCAGTTCTTC. It translates to CASSLTDGNEQFF.

The chain recombines TRBV30 with TRBJ1-1; D unresolved. Germline loops: CDR1 GTSNPN, CDR2 SVGIG (reference sequence). The ends were cut back, 1 base at V and 5 bases at J, with 5 bases in the middle. This CDR3 comprises 11 residues. This CDR3 reads CAWSARTEAFF. DNA of the CDR3: TGTGCCTGGAGTGCCAGGACTGAAGCTTTCTTT.

The gene calls are TRBV5-4 and TRBJ2-7; TRBD2 might be the D (6 bases). This CDR3 region has 15 residues. Germline values: CDR1 SGHNT, CDR2 YYREEE (reference sequence). Trimming stripped 1 base from V and 3 bases from J, with 14 bases between. CDR3 nucleotides: TGTGCCAGCAGCTTGACGGGGGACCCAAACTACGAGCAGTACTTC. Translated, it gives CASSLTGDPNYEQYF.

The chain employs TRBV6-5 and TRBJ1-2, with TRBD1 matching 9 bases. Germline CDR1 MNHEY, CDR2 SVGAGI. The V gene end was trimmed by 5 bases and the J gene end by 8 bases; junction bases not matched to a gene: 12. The CDR3 is 15 amino acids. The CDR3 nucleotides read TGTGCCAGCAGTAAAATACCGGGACAGGGTTCGGGCTACACCTTC. It translates to CASSKIPGQGSGYTF.

This clone was observed once. The chain carries TRBV5-1 and TRBJ2-1, with D maybe TRBD2 (6 bases). The germline V gene has CDR1 SGHRS and CDR2 YFSETQ. V lost 4 bases and J 8 bases, leaving 22 bases between the germline ends. This CDR3 spans 16 amino acids. The CDR3 DNA is TGCGCCAGCAGCCCCCACGCGGGGATGCCCTCCGATGAGCAGTTCTTC. Its protein is CASSPHAGMPSDEQFF.

This clone was recorded only once. The same CDR3 also results from other DNA sequences found in this sample. The chain uses TRBV30 and TRBJ1-1; possibly TRBD1 for D (5 bases). Trimming shortened V by 1 base and J by 0 bases, and 6 bases separated the two germline ends. This CDR3 has 13 residues. Germline V gene lookup returns CDR1 GTSNPN and CDR2 SVGIG (reference sequence). This CDR3 is CAWSETVNTEAFF. The DNA of the CDR3 is TGTGCCTGGAGTGAGACAGTGAACACTGAAGCTTTCTTT.

This clone was observed a single time. The V and J genes are TRBV30 and TRBJ1-2; 10 nucleotides match TRBD1. Losses at the gene ends were 5 bases for V and 7 bases for J; bases not matched to a gene: 4. The CDR3 covers 12 residues. In germline, CDR1 is GTSNPN, CDR2 SVGIG (reference sequence). The DNA of the CDR3 is TGTGCCTGGGGAGGACAGGGGGGTGGCTACACCTTC. It is translated as CAWGGQGGGYTF.

This clone was counted once. V gene TRBV5-4 combines with J gene TRBJ2-3; a weak D match, TRBD1 (5 bases). The V gene's germline CDR1 is SGHNT and CDR2 YYREEE (reference sequence). The CDR3 spans 15 residues. V was shortened by 4 bases and J by 2 bases, with 14 bases between the two germline ends. The CDR3 reads CASSAPREYTDTQYF. The DNA of the CDR3 is TGTGCCAGCAGCGCCCCCAGGGAATACACAGATACGCAGTATTTT.

The CDR3 sequence is CAISERGSSYEQYF. DNA of the CDR3: TGTGCCATCAGCGAGCGCGGGAGCTCCTACGAGCAGTACTTC. The V and J genes are TRBV10-3 and TRBJ2-7; 7 nucleotides agree with TRBD2. Germline-derived CDR1 and CDR2 are ENHRY and SYGVKD. The CDR3 contains 14 residues. The ends lost 6 bases at V and 0 bases at J; junction bases unmatched: 5.

The CDR3 nucleotides are TGCGCCAGCAGCCAAGTTAGGAACACTGAAGCTTTCTTT. It translates to CASSQVRNTEAFF. The chain recombines TRBV4-3 with TRBJ1-1; D is ambiguous. V gave up 1 base and J gave up 1 base, with 4 bases separating them. The CDR3 is 13 amino acids. The germline V gene encodes CDR1 LGHNA and CDR2 YSLEER.

The table lists this clone with a count of one. The rearrangement uses TRBV29-1 and TRBJ2-5, with D possibly matching TRBD1 (6 bases). Per the germline V gene, CDR1 is SQVTM and CDR2 is ANQGSEA. The CDR3 is 12 residues long. The V and J ends lost 7 bases and 4 bases respectively, with 13 bases between them. The CDR3 DNA reads as TGCAGCGGCCACATGGGGGCAGAGACCCAGTACTTC. Amino acids: CSGHMGAETQYF. The entire variable domain, with the rest obtained from reference TRBV29-1 and TRBJ2-5, is as follows: SAVISQKPSRDICQRGTSLTIQCQVDSQVTMMFWYRQQPGQSLTLIATANQGSEATYESGFVIDKFPISRPNLTFSTLTVSNMSPEDSSIYLCSGHMGAETQYFGPGTRLLVL.

The chain is built from TRBV5-4 and TRBJ2-3; 7 bases match TRBD2. The V and J ends lost 1 base and 0 bases, in that order; junction bases with no gene match: 8. The CDR3 length is 17 residues. Per germline, CDR1 SGHNT and CDR2 YYREEE (reference sequence). The CDR3 loop is CASSLWVGSGSTDTQYF. Written as DNA, the CDR3 is TGTGCCAGCAGCTTGTGGGTTGGTAGCGGGAGCACAGATACGCAGTATTTT.

This clone has a single count. At one boundary the junction diverges from the germline segment, which might be a read error. The V gene is TRBV10-3, the J gene TRBJ2-7, with 8 bases matching TRBD2. This CDR3 has 11 amino acids. Germline values: CDR1 ENHRY, CDR2 SYGVKD. CDR3 region: CAISDGGRHHF. For the CDR3, the DNA is TGTGCCATCAGTGACGGCGGGAGGCACCATTTC.

The V call is TRBV3-1 (or the pseudogene TRBV3-2), the J call TRBJ2-2; TRBD2 is a possible D gene (6 bases). Between the trimmed V and J ends, which lost 8 bases and 10 bases, there was a span of 14 bases. Germline V gene lookup returns CDR1 LGHDT and CDR2 YNNKEL (reference sequence). CDR3 length equals 12 residues. The DNA for the CDR3 is TGTGCCAGCGGGTCGGGGGTGGCGGAGCTGTTTTTT. As protein: CASGSGVAELFF.

The V call is TRBV11-1, the J call TRBJ2-1; 13 bases line up with TRBD2. The junction had 4 bases not matched to a gene; V was cut back by 7 bases and J by 1 base. This CDR3 region has 16 residues. CDR1 and CDR2 from the germline V gene are SGHAT and FQDESV (reference sequence). CDR3 DNA sequence: TGTGCCAGCACCGGGACTAGCGGGATTTCCTACAATGAGCAGTTCTTC. Translation: CASTGTSGISYNEQFF.

The CDR3 is CASGLWTEAFF. The CDR3 DNA is TGTGCCAGCGGGCTTTGGACTGAAGCTTTCTTT. This chain uses TRBV28 with TRBJ1-1, with D hard to call. CDR1 is MDHEN, CDR2 SYDVKM, per germline. The CDR3 consists of 11 residues. The ends were cut back, 8 bases at V and 5 bases at J, with 9 bases in the middle.

V gene TRBV27 combines with J gene TRBJ1-6; no firm D call. Germline V gene data show CDR1 as MNHEY and CDR2 as SMNVEV (reference sequence). The CDR3 has 14 amino acids. Trimming removed 6 bases at V and 0 bases at J, with 6 bases between. The CDR3 sequence is CASRESSYNSPLHF. As DNA, the CDR3 is TGTGCCAGCAGGGAGAGCTCCTATAATTCACCCCTCCACTTT.

This clone was seen a single time. The rearrangement uses TRBV10-1 and TRBJ1-3; D is uncertain. This CDR3 has 16 amino acids. V shed 0 bases and J shed 4 bases, with 13 bases lying between them. Germline CDR1 WNHNN, CDR2 SYGVQD (reference sequence). In DNA form, the CDR3 reads TGCGCCAGCAGTGAGTCGCCGAGGGTCGGGGGAAACACCATATATTTT. The encoded protein is CASSESPRVGGNTIYF.

CDR3 sequence (DNA): TGCGCCAGCAGCCCGACAGGGTTTGAGGGCTACACCTTC. This translates into CASSPTGFEGYTF. This chain uses TRBV5-1 with TRBJ1-2; 7 nucleotides line up with TRBD1. Unmatched junction bases numbered 8, after V lost 4 bases and J lost 8 bases. The CDR3 covers 13 residues. Germline loops: CDR1 SGHRS, CDR2 YFSETQ. The entire variable domain, with the rest obtained from reference TRBV5-1 and TRBJ1-2, is as follows: KAGVTQTPRYLIKTRGQQVTLSCSPISGHRSVSWYQQTPGQGLQFLFEYFSETQRNKGNFPGRFSGRQFSNSRSEMNVSTLELGDSALYLCASSPTGFEGYTFGSGTRLTVV.

The chain employs TRBV29-1 and TRBJ2-1; 9 bases map to TRBD2. The germline V gene has CDR1 SQVTM and CDR2 ANQGSEA. Trimming at V came to 4 bases and at J to 8 bases, leaving 12 bases not matched to a gene. The CDR3 runs 15 residues. This CDR3 reads CSVGPLAGRPHEQFF. The CDR3 coding sequence is TGCAGCGTTGGACCCCTAGCGGGAAGGCCCCATGAGCAGTTCTTC.

J is TRBJ2-7 and V is TRBV9, with D unresolved. This CDR3 spans 10 amino acids. V dropped 6 bases and J dropped 6 bases, with 7 bases sitting between them. CDR1 SGDLS and CDR2 YYNGEE come from the germline V gene. The CDR3 bases are TGTGCCAGCACCCCTCCCGAGCAGTACGTC. This encodes CASTPPEQYV.

The CDR3 DNA follows: TGTGCCAGCAGTCCCCGAGGGACTGCGACCCCTACGCAGTATTTT. Amino acids: CASSPRGTATPTQYF. The chain couples TRBV6-2 or TRBV6-3 to TRBJ2-3; maybe TRBD2 (6 bases). The CDR3 has 15 amino acids. With 5 bases removed from V and 8 bases from J, the gap between germline ends came to 20 bases. In germline, CDR1 is MNHEY, CDR2 SVGEGT.

The chain employs TRBV5-4 and TRBJ1-4; D unclear. This CDR3 comprises 13 residues. CDR1 is SGHNT, CDR2 YYREEE, per germline (reference sequence). Trimming took off 4 bases at V and 8 bases at J, with 12 bases between the two ends. The CDR3, as DNA: TGTGCCAGCAGCCCCCCCCTCGGGGAAAAACTGTTTTTT. Amino acid sequence: CASSPPLGEKLFF.

CDR3 in amino acids: CASRTRAGANQPQHF. For the CDR3, the DNA is TGTGCCAGTAGGACCAGGGCAGGGGCCAATCAGCCCCAGCATTTT. The chain carries TRBV19 and TRBJ1-5; D perhaps matches TRBD1 (6 bases). Germline CDR1 LNHDA, CDR2 SQIVND (reference sequence). This CDR3 is built from 15 residues. V lost 6 bases, J lost 3 bases, and 15 bases lay in between.

This chain uses TRBV10-2 with TRBJ1-1; the match to TRBD1 covers 9 bases. The CDR3 extends over 14 amino acids. CDR1 and CDR2 (germline): WSHSY, SAAADI. The V gene end was trimmed by 2 bases and the J gene end by 4 bases; junction bases not matched to a gene: 2. The CDR3 sequence: CASSEPQGATEAFF. The CDR3 DNA reads TGCGCCAGCAGTGAGCCACAGGGGGCCACTGAAGCTTTCTTT.

The J gene is TRBJ2-7, the V gene TRBV7-2; possibly TRBD2 for D (6 bases). Per germline, CDR1 SGHTA and CDR2 FQGNSA. V dropped 5 bases and J dropped 5 bases, with 16 bases sitting between them. The CDR3 is made up of 14 amino acids. The CDR3 sequence is CASSLTVWGDEQYF. DNA of the CDR3: TGTGCCAGCAGCCTTACAGTTTGGGGGGACGAGCAGTACTTC.

The chain carries TRBV10-3 and TRBJ2-1, with 7 bases matching TRBD1. This CDR3 has 13 amino acids. Trimming removed 8 bases from V and 6 bases from J; junction bases left unmatched: 7. Per germline, CDR1 ENHRY and CDR2 SYGVKD. Here the CDR3 DNA reads TGTGCCATCGGCCAGGGGGTAGGCAATGAGCAGTTCTTC. This codes for CAIGQGVGNEQFF.

The chain joins TRBV27 to TRBJ2-2; 7 bases are a match to TRBD1. J was trimmed by 6 bases and V by 5 bases; bases with no gene match: 12. CDR1 MNHEY and CDR2 SMNVEV come from the germline V gene (reference sequence). CDR3 length: 16 residues. For the CDR3, the DNA is TGTGCCAGCAGTCTCTACAGGGGCGGTTCCCCCGGGGAGCTGTTTTTT. Translating it yields CASSLYRGGSPGELFF.

This chain joins TRBV29-1 and TRBJ2-2; D is unclear. Germline CDR1 SQVTM, CDR2 ANQGSEA. Trimming took 3 bases from V and 3 from J, leaving 8 bases between them. This CDR3 has 13 residues. For the CDR3, the DNA is TGCAGCGTTGATTGGCCATACACCGGGGAGCTGTTTTTT. Protein product: CSVDWPYTGELFF.